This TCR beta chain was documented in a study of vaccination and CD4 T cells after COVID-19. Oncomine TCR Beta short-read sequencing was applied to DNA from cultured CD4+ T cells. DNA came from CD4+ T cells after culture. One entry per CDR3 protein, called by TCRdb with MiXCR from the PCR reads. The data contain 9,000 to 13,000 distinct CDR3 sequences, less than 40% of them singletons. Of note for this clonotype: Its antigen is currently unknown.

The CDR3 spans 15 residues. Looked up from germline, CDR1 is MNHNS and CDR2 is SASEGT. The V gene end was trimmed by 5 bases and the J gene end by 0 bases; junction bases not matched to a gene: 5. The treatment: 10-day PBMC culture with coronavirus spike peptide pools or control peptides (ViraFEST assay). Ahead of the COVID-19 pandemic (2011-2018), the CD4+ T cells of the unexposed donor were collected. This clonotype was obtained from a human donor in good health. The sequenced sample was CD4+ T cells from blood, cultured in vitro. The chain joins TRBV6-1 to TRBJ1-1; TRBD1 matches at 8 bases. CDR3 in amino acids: CASSTARGLNTEAFF. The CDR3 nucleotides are TGTGCCAGCAGTACGGCCAGGGGGCTGAACACTGAAGCTTTCTTT.